A selection of T cell receptor beta chains follows, all from one sample in a study of CD8 T cells in ankylosing spondylitis. TCRdb re-called the 5' RACE reads with MiXCR, one entry per CDR3 protein. Among fewer than 250,000 distinct CDR3 sequences listed, 10% to 13% were seen once. The sample was blood, either unsorted or a sorted T cell fraction (not recorded which). These receptor sequences come from a male donor with ankylosing spondylitis or in good health (not recorded which). Both conserved end residues are trimmed from each CDR3.

TRBV20-1	TRBJ2-3	SAGPSTGVSDTQY
TRBV12-3/TRBV12-4	TRBJ2-1	ASSPLRGAMKLSEQF
TRBV30	TRBJ2-2	AWRRTGGTGELF
TRBV29-1	TRBJ1-1	SVLTMNTEAF
TRBV5-1	TRBJ2-5	ASSFGTAGKETQY
TRBV15	TRBJ2-1	ATSRVAPYNEQF
TRBV7-6	TRBJ2-6	ASSSSTGASSGANVLT
TRBV20-1	TRBJ1-2	SARDMRDLGGYT
TRBV12-3/TRBV12-4	TRBJ2-3	ASSPTPSGVTDTQY
TRBV3-1	TRBJ2-7	ASSQVPGRGAPFAYEQY
TRBV9	TRBJ1-1	ASSGAPGQGAEAF
TRBV10-3	TRBJ2-1	AISGLAGAGNEQF
TRBV20-1	TRBJ1-2	SAIVGDYGYT
TRBV7-7	TRBJ2-5	ASSLGSGRVQETQY
TRBV20-1	TRBJ2-3	SARAGGFTDTQY
TRBV5-1	TRBJ1-2	ASSLGQGTGGYT